This entry lists 14 T cell receptor beta chains sequenced from one sample in a study of blood T cell repertoires in COVID-19 (dated by TCRdb to 2020 to 2021). Library construction relied on the immunoSEQ multiplex PCR assay. Here the immuneACCESS table is served through TCRdb, limited to in-frame sequences with V and J called. Missing clones are a known gap in these copies; in checked studies unresolved V genes cover under half, and the rest lacks a known reason. Across this sample there are about 220,000 clones, with over 75% seen only once. Together, the top ten hold over 3% of the sample. Sequencing was done on a sample of PBMCs or T cells enriched from blood (not recorded which). Receptors were obtained from a young woman in a cohort exposed to, infected with or recovered from COVID-19 (not recorded which).

The V and J genes are TRBV10-1 and TRBJ1-1, with 12 positions matching TRBD1. Trimming removed 5 bases from V and 6 bases from J; junction bases left unmatched: 4. Germline V gives CDR1 WNHNN, CDR2 SYGVQD (reference sequence). CDR3 length: 14 residues. The CDR3 bases are TGCGCCAGCAGTACCGGGACAGGGGGCTCTGAAGCTTTCTTT. Amino acid sequence: CASSTGTGGSEAFF.

Written as DNA, the CDR3 is TGTGCCAGCAGCTTCAGGGTTCAGCCCCAGCATTTT. This translates into CASSFRVQPQHF. The V gene is TRBV12-1, the J gene TRBJ1-5; the listed D gene, TRBD1, was not tested against the DNA. TRBV12-1 is flagged as a pseudogene. The CDR3 is made up of 12 amino acids.

This clone was counted a single time. V is TRBV24-1 and J is TRBJ2-3, with no clear D. The V and J ends lost 12 bases and 4 bases respectively, with 19 bases between them. The CDR3 runs 14 residues. Germline CDR1 KGHDR, CDR2 SFDVKD. Written as DNA, the CDR3 is TGTGCCGCCTCGGAGACCTCTTTACCAGATACGCAGTATTTT. Amino acid sequence: CAASETSLPDTQYF.

The chain carries TRBV11-3 and TRBJ2-1; maybe TRBD1 (5 bases). V dropped 0 bases and J dropped 2 bases, with 17 bases sitting between them. This CDR3 comprises 18 residues. Per germline, CDR1 SGHNT and CDR2 YENEEA. This chain's CDR3 is CASSLDRTRKGPYNEQFF. The CDR3 DNA sequence: TGTGCCAGCAGCTTAGATCGGACCCGGAAGGGGCCCTACAATGAGCAGTTCTTC.

V gene TRBV29-1 combines with J gene TRBJ1-2, with 9 bases matching TRBD1. This CDR3 comprises 12 residues. J was trimmed by 6 bases and V by 1 base; bases with no gene match: 0. CDR1 SQVTM and CDR2 ANQGSEA come from the germline V gene. DNA for the CDR3: TGCAGCGTTGAAGGGACAGGGGATGGCTACACCTTC. This codes for CSVEGTGDGYTF.

The rearrangement links TRBV6-5 to TRBJ2-7; 9 positions match TRBD1. Trimming removed 6 bases from V and 6 bases from J; junction bases left unmatched: 12. Per the germline V gene, CDR1 is MNHEY and CDR2 is SVGAGI. The length of the CDR3 is 15 residues. The CDR3 is CASRDAQGASGEQYF. CDR3 nucleotides: TGTGCCAGCAGGGATGCACAGGGGGCTTCTGGCGAGCAGTACTTC.

V usage is TRBV19 and J usage is TRBJ2-1, with a weak D call TRBD1 (6 bases). The CDR3 runs to 16 residues. V was pared by 1 base and J by 0 bases, with 10 bases between. The V gene's germline CDR1 is LNHDA and CDR2 SQIVND (reference sequence). The CDR3 DNA is TGTGCCAGTAGTATAGTCCCGGGACACTCCTACAATGAGCAGTTCTTC. Translated: CASSIVPGHSYNEQFF.

This chain joins TRBV3-1 (or the pseudogene TRBV3-2) and TRBJ2-5, with 14 bases lining up with TRBD2. The germline V gene has CDR1 LGHDT and CDR2 YNNKEL (reference sequence). The CDR3 spans 18 residues. V shed 1 base, J shed 4 bases, and the junction held 8 bases outside the gene matches. CDR3 residues: CASSQGLAGGPKRETQYF. The CDR3 nucleotides are TGTGCCAGCAGCCAAGGACTAGCGGGAGGGCCTAAAAGAGAGACCCAGTACTTC.

This chain links TRBV27 with TRBJ2-1; weak D call: TRBD2 (6 bases). The germline V and J ends were trimmed by 5 bases and 9 bases, with 17 bases remaining between them. CDR1 and CDR2 (germline): MNHEY, SMNVEV (reference sequence). There are 14 residues in the CDR3. The DNA of the CDR3 is TGTGCCAGCAGTCCTTCGGGACTCGGCGTTGAGCAGTTCTTC. Protein product: CASSPSGLGVEQFF.

The chain links TRBV11-1 to TRBJ2-3; maybe TRBD2 (5 bases). With 2 bases removed from V and 4 bases from J, the gap between germline ends came to 7 bases. CDR3 length: 13 residues. CDR1 is SGHAT, CDR2 FQDESV, per germline (reference sequence). The CDR3 reads CASSLTGADTQYF. CDR3 bases: TGTGCCAGCAGCTTAACCGGGGCAGATACGCAGTATTTT.

The table lists this clone with a few counts. The rearrangement joins TRBV3-1 (or the pseudogene TRBV3-2) to TRBJ2-1; TRBD2 matches at 9 bases. Germline V gene sequence: CDR1 LGHDT, CDR2 YNNKEL (reference sequence). The V and J ends lost 0 bases and 7 bases, in that order; junction bases with no gene match: 13. The CDR3 is 18 amino acids. The CDR3 spells CASSQDWLGGRAGNEQFF. For the CDR3, the DNA is TGTGCCAGCAGCCAAGACTGGCTCGGCGGGAGGGCCGGGAATGAGCAGTTCTTC.

The genes are TRBV2 and TRBJ2-5; D might be TRBD2 (6 bases). Trimming removed 4 bases at V and 9 bases at J, with 18 bases between. The CDR3 covers 14 residues. Germline assignment: CDR1 SNHLY and CDR2 FYNNEI. The CDR3 bases are TGTGCCAGCAGTGGGGGGGACCGATGGGTGGCCCAGTACTTC. Translating gives CASSGGDRWVAQYF.

V gene TRBV5-1 combines with J gene TRBJ1-4, with 9 bases identical to TRBD1. The CDR3 covers 13 residues. In germline, CDR1 is SGHRS, CDR2 YFSETQ. The ends lost 2 bases at V and 8 bases at J; junction bases unmatched: 1. CDR3 sequence reads: CASSLGTGEKLFF. CDR3 DNA: TGCGCCAGCAGCTTAGGGACAGGGGAAAAACTGTTTTTT.

CDR3 DNA: TGTGCCAGTAGTTTGCCAGGGGGGACGACCGGCTACACCTTC. Translating it yields CASSLPGGTTGYTF. The chain couples TRBV19 to TRBJ1-2, with 7 bases lining up with TRBD1. CDR1 and CDR2 (germline): LNHDA, SQIVND (reference sequence). V trimming: 5 bases; J trimming: 8 bases; junction bases outside the gene matches: 11. CDR3 length: 14 residues.